The entry that follows covers one T cell receptor (beta chain) sequence. Its cognate antigen is unknown. Stated time point: week 35, safety follow-up. A 20-mer mutant IDH1 peptide at 300 ug was injected subcutaneously with topical imiquimod. Donors harbored newly found WHO grade 3 or 4 IDH1-mutant, ATRX-lost astrocytomas. These data are taken from a study of a mutant IDH1 vaccine in newly diagnosed glioma. J was trimmed by 5 bases and V by 5 bases; bases with no gene match: 9. Germline CDR1 and CDR2: SGHNT and YENEEA. The CDR3 totals 16 residues. Findings and caveats of the study: There were vaccine-induced immune responses in just under 95% of the patients.

This table comes from immunoSEQ multiplex PCR, and its TCRdb copy is limited to in-frame clones, with some not included. The data contain approximately 61,000 clones, 81% of them singletons. This sample comprised PBMCs, obtained from a glioma patient whose treatment included an IDH1 peptide vaccine. The clonotype comes from a man between 40 and 49 years old with glioma. The rearrangement joins TRBV11-3 to TRBJ2-5; 12 nucleotides match TRBD1. The CDR3 sequence is CASSHRDRGRGETQYF. The CDR3 nucleotides are TGTGCCAGCAGCCACCGGGACAGGGGGCGCGGGGAGACCCAGTACTTC.